The 24 T cell receptor beta chains reported below all come from one sample, sequenced in a study of blood T cell repertoires in COVID-19. Using immunoSEQ multiplex PCR, the repertoire was profiled, and TCRdb retains in-frame clones only, with some absent. The sample has some 150,000 clones, approximately 83% seen once; the top ten hold around 3.5%. Sequencing was carried out using peripheral blood. These receptor sequences come from a man between 70 and 80 years old with acute or convalescent COVID-19.

The J gene is TRBJ1-6, the V gene TRBV18, with 8 bases fitting TRBD1. The junction had 9 bases not matched to a gene; V was cut back by 3 bases and J by 8 bases. CDR3 size: 16 residues. The germline V gene has CDR1 KGHSH and CDR2 LQKENI. CDR3 sequence (DNA): TGTGCCAGCTCACCGTCCCAGACAGGGGATCATTCACCCCTCCACTTT. Amino acid sequence: CASSPSQTGDHSPLHF. Supplemented by reference TRBV18 and TRBJ1-6, the full variable domain reads NAGVMQNPRHLVRRRGQEARLRCSPMKGHSHVYWYRQLPEEGLKFMVYLQKENIIDESGMPKERFSAEFPKEGPSILRIQQVVRGDSAAYFCASSPSQTGDHSPLHFGNGTRLTVT.

This chain links TRBV12-5 with TRBJ2-1; TRBD1 agrees at 9 bases. This CDR3 region has 17 residues. V lost 3 bases and J lost 1; bases outside the gene matches: 7. The germline V gene has CDR1 LGHNT and CDR2 FRNRAP. The DNA of the CDR3 is TGTGCTAGTGGTTTCTATCCAGGACAGGGGTCCTACAATGAGCAGTTCTTC. Its protein is CASGFYPGQGSYNEQFF.

The chain combines TRBV24-1 with TRBJ2-7; 12 bases line up with TRBD1. The CDR3 has 16 residues. J was trimmed by 7 bases and V by 4 bases; bases with no gene match: 10. In germline, CDR1 is KGHDR, CDR2 SFDVKD. The CDR3 DNA reads as TGTGCCACCAGTGAGTCCCCGGGACAGGGGGCGAAAGAGCAGTACTTC. It specifies CATSESPGQGAKEQYF.

The V and J genes are TRBV7-2 and TRBJ1-1; 7 bases line up with TRBD1. This CDR3 is 15 amino acids long. The J segment lost 0 bases and the V segment lost 5 bases, leaving 6 bases of the junction unmatched. Per germline, CDR1 SGHTA and CDR2 FQGNSA. As DNA, the CDR3 is TGTGCCAGCAGCCCGAGGGACAGCCTGAACACTGAAGCTTTCTTT. Amino acid sequence: CASSPRDSLNTEAFF.

The V call is TRBV6-2 or TRBV6-3, the J call TRBJ1-1, with D possibly matching TRBD1 (6 bases). Deletions cut 1 base from V and 1 base from J, with 7 bases between. This CDR3 region has 14 residues. Germline CDR1 and CDR2: MNHEY and SVGEGT. The CDR3 DNA follows: TGTGCCAGCAGTTACTTAGGGGGGAACACTGAAGCTTTCTTT. This encodes CASSYLGGNTEAFF.

The rearrangement links TRBV30 to TRBJ1-2; D gene unclear. CDR1 is GTSNPN, CDR2 SVGIG, per germline (reference sequence). The CDR3 has 11 residues. Trimming cost V 3 bases and J 10 bases, with 12 bases left between them. The CDR3 is CAWSLGTFYTF. The CDR3 DNA is TGTGCCTGGAGCCTTGGCACCTTCTACACCTTC.

The CDR3 bases are TGTGCCAGCAGCCAAGATTCGGGGTCTGGGGATGAAAAACTGTTTTTT. Protein: CASSQDSGSGDEKLFF. V is TRBV3-1 (or the pseudogene TRBV3-2) and J is TRBJ1-4, with no clear D. Trimming left V 0 bases short and J 6 bases short, with 14 bases between. Per germline, CDR1 LGHDT and CDR2 YNNKEL (reference sequence). CDR3 length equals 16 residues.

The CDR3 here is CASSLPLGSGTEAFF. In nucleotides, the CDR3 is TGTGCCAGCAGCTTACCTCTAGGTTCAGGGACTGAAGCTTTCTTT. The J gene is TRBJ1-1, the V gene TRBV7-2, with a weak D call TRBD1 (5 bases). Germline lookup yields CDR1 SGHTA and CDR2 FQGNSA. The ends were cut back, 2 bases at V and 5 bases at J, with 15 bases in the middle. CDR3 size: 15 residues. The complete variable domain, with remaining parts taken from reference TRBV7-2 and TRBJ1-1, reads GAGVSQSPSNKVTEKGKDVELRCDPISGHTALYWYRQSLGQGLEFLIYFQGNSAPDKSGLPSDRFSAERTGGSVSTLTIQRTQQEDSAVYLCASSLPLGSGTEAFFGQGTRLTVV.

The chain carries TRBV6-2 or TRBV6-3 and TRBJ2-7; the match to TRBD2 covers 10 bases. CDR3 length: 17 residues. Germline trimming cut 0 bases from V and 0 bases from J; bases unmatched to any gene: 5. CDR1 MNHEY and CDR2 SVGEGT come from the germline V gene. The CDR3 here is CASSYSPGLAFSYEQYF. Here the CDR3 DNA reads TGTGCCAGCAGTTACTCTCCGGGACTAGCGTTCTCCTACGAGCAGTACTTC.

The gene calls are TRBV14 and TRBJ2-1; D call uncertain. The CDR3 consists of 15 residues. Trimming pared 2 bases from V and 0 bases from J, leaving 8 bases between. Germline lookup yields CDR1 SGHDN and CDR2 FVKESK. The CDR3 coding sequence is TGTGCCAGCAGCCAACCTCTTAACTCCTACAATGAGCAGTTCTTC. This sequence encodes CASSQPLNSYNEQFF.

The chain employs TRBV28 and TRBJ2-7; 11 bases match TRBD1. Germline V CDR1 and CDR2: MDHEN, SYDVKM. This CDR3 contains 15 residues. V trimming: 6 bases; J trimming: 5 bases; junction bases outside the gene matches: 9. CDR3 residues: CASSAPGQGENEQYF. The CDR3 DNA is TGTGCCAGCAGCGCGCCGGGACAGGGGGAGAACGAGCAGTACTTC.

The chain combines TRBV7-6 with TRBJ2-1; the match to TRBD2 covers 8 bases. Germline values: CDR1 SGHVS, CDR2 FNYEAQ. This CDR3 is 18 amino acids long. Trimming took 4 bases from V and 0 from J; bases not matched to a gene: 11. The CDR3 nucleotides are TGTGCCAGCAGCTCTTCTCCTACTAGCGGTAGCTCCTACAATGAGCAGTTCTTC. Translating gives CASSSSPTSGSSYNEQFF.

The chain joins TRBV5-1 to TRBJ1-1, with D tentatively TRBD1 (5 bases). Between the trimmed V and J ends, which lost 0 bases and 11 bases, there was a span of 14 bases. The germline gives CDR1 SGHRS, CDR2 YFSETQ. The CDR3 has 13 amino acids. CDR3 loop: CASSLGAGLDAFF. The CDR3 DNA sequence: TGCGCCAGCAGCTTGGGGGCAGGGCTAGATGCTTTCTTT.

This clone was counted a single time. The chain couples TRBV5-1 to TRBJ2-2; 15 nucleotides agree with TRBD2. The J segment lost 6 bases and the V segment lost 3 bases, leaving 12 bases of the junction unmatched. CDR1 is SGHRS and CDR2 is YFSETQ in the germline V gene. CDR3 size: 19 residues. This CDR3 is CASSYNGLAGGPTAGELFF. CDR3 coding DNA: TGCGCCAGCAGCTACAACGGACTAGCGGGAGGGCCCACGGCCGGGGAGCTGTTTTTT.

Only one count was recorded for this clone. The chain combines TRBV2 with TRBJ1-5; no definite D call. The CDR3 is 13 amino acids. Per germline, CDR1 SNHLY and CDR2 FYNNEI. V lost 4 bases, J lost 7 bases, and 11 bases lay in between. CDR3 residues: CASSVGREQPQHF. In nucleotides, the CDR3 is TGTGCCAGCAGTGTAGGCCGGGAACAGCCCCAGCATTTT.

V is TRBV15 and J is TRBJ1-5; the D is unclear. In germline, CDR1 is LNHNV, CDR2 YYDKDF (reference sequence). V lost 4 bases to trimming and J lost 7 bases, with 14 bases between them. The CDR3 runs 14 residues. CDR3 region: CATSMAYEAQPQHF. The CDR3 DNA is TGTGCCACCAGCATGGCGTACGAGGCACAGCCCCAGCATTTT. Filled out from reference TRBV15 and TRBJ1-5, the complete variable domain reads DAMVIQNPRYQVTQFGKPVTLSCSQTLNHNVMYWYQQKSSQAPKLLFHYYDKDFNNEADTPDNFQSRRPNTSFCFLDIRSPGLGDTAMYLCATSMAYEAQPQHFGDGTRLSIL.

This clone showed up just a few times. This rearrangement joins TRBV2 to TRBJ1-6; D unresolved. The CDR3 has 17 amino acids. The V end was cut by 6 bases, the J end by 6 bases, with 21 bases between. Per the germline V gene, CDR1 is SNHLY and CDR2 is FYNNEI. The CDR3 nucleotides read TGTGCCAGCAGAACCTCTGGCCGGGCTAGCCTTAATTCACCCCTCCACTTT. This translates into CASRTSGRASLNSPLHF.

V usage is TRBV29-1 and J usage is TRBJ2-5; D is possibly TRBD1 (5 bases). CDR1 and CDR2 from the germline V gene are SQVTM and ANQGSEA. This CDR3 is built from 12 residues. V was clipped by 4 bases and J by 5 bases, with 11 bases between them. The CDR3 reads CSVGWAGETQYF. The CDR3, as DNA: TGCAGCGTTGGCTGGGCAGGGGAGACCCAGTACTTC. Supplemented by reference TRBV29-1 and TRBJ2-5, the full variable domain reads SAVISQKPSRDICQRGTSLTIQCQVDSQVTMMFWYRQQPGQSLTLIATANQGSEATYESGFVIDKFPISRPNLTFSTLTVSNMSPEDSSIYLCSVGWAGETQYFGPGTRLLVL.

This chain joins TRBV3-1 (or the pseudogene TRBV3-2) and TRBJ2-7, with 10 bases lining up with TRBD1. The CDR3 runs 15 residues. Trimming cost V 4 bases and J 0 bases; bases outside gene matches: 3. CDR1 is LGHDT, CDR2 YNNKEL, per germline (reference sequence). The CDR3 sequence is CASSRDRGLSYEQYF. The DNA for the CDR3 is TGTGCCAGCAGCCGGGACAGGGGACTCTCCTACGAGCAGTACTTC.

CDR3 coding DNA: TGTGCCAGCAGCTTAGCGGGACTAGCGGCTAACGAGCAGTACTTC. Its protein product is CASSLAGLAANEQYF. The chain is built from TRBV7-2 and TRBJ2-7, with 11 bases identical to TRBD2. This CDR3 contains 15 residues. Germline V lookup: CDR1 SGHTA, CDR2 FQGNSA. V dropped 0 bases and J dropped 5; count of bases not matched to a gene: 3.

The gene calls are TRBV6-5 and TRBJ1-5; 7 nucleotides align to TRBD1. Germline CDR1 reads MNHEY; CDR2 reads SVGAGI. The CDR3 loop spans 14 amino acids. After removal of 6 bases from V and 1 base from J, the junction contained 3 bases not matched to a gene. CDR3 in DNA: TGTGCCAGCAGCACGGGACAGAGCAATCAGCCCCAGCATTTT. This translates into CASSTGQSNQPQHF.

The rearrangement links TRBV4-1 to TRBJ2-7; D unresolved. The germline CDR1 and CDR2 sequences are MGHRA and YSYEKL. With 3 bases removed from V and 4 bases from J, the gap between germline ends came to 7 bases. There are 12 residues in the CDR3. The CDR3 protein is CASSHPSYEQYF. The CDR3 DNA reads as TGCGCCAGCAGCCACCCCAGTTACGAGCAGTACTTC.

CDR3 residues: CASKGGTGELFF. The CDR3 DNA is TGTGCCAGCAAAGGCGGCACCGGGGAGCTGTTTTTT. The chain joins TRBV6-5 to TRBJ2-2; D unclear. Germline lookup yields CDR1 MNHEY and CDR2 SVGAGI. This CDR3 contains 12 residues. V lost 7 bases to trimming and J lost 4 bases, with 7 bases between them.

The rearrangement links TRBV7-6 to TRBJ2-7; D not certain. The CDR3 has 12 residues. The V gene lost 1 base and the J gene lost 5 bases, with 6 bases spanning the gap. CDR1 is SGHVS and CDR2 is FNYEAQ in the germline V gene. In DNA form, the CDR3 reads TGTGCCAGCAGCTTAGACAGACACGAGCAGTACTTC. Amino acids: CASSLDRHEQYF. The full variable domain, in which reference TRBV7-6 and TRBJ2-7 provide the parts outside the CDR3, is GAGVSQSPRYKVTKRGQDVALRCDPISGHVSLYWYRQALGQGPEFLTYFNYEAQQDKSGLPNDRFSAERPEGSISTLTIQRTEQRDSAMYRCASSLDRHEQYFGPGTRLTVT.